This entry concerns a single TCR beta chain. The antigen is not known. This entry belongs to a study of monozygotic twins with inflammatory bowel disease. Study-wide results and caveats: Reduced clonotype sharing with other individuals was observed in IBD patients relative to healthy twins, especially with disease activity. Heterogeneous immunosuppressive treatment regimens may have introduced variability into patient repertoires.

It was around 3,500 ng of total RNA that each TCR library used. With the 5' RACE reads reprocessed, TCRdb shows one record per CDR3 protein and no DNA. The data include around 380,000 distinct CDR3 sequences; the top ten clones carry approximately 2.3%. The CDR3 consists of 14 residues. Germline values: CDR1 SNHLY, CDR2 FYNNEI. The origin of this receptor is a human donor with ulcerative colitis or Crohn's disease, or a healthy co-twin of an affected twin (not recorded which). The specimen sequenced was blood. The chain employs TRBV2 and TRBJ1-5; TCRdb calls TRBD1, which cannot be checked without DNA. CDR3 loop: CASNRDIWGQPQHF.